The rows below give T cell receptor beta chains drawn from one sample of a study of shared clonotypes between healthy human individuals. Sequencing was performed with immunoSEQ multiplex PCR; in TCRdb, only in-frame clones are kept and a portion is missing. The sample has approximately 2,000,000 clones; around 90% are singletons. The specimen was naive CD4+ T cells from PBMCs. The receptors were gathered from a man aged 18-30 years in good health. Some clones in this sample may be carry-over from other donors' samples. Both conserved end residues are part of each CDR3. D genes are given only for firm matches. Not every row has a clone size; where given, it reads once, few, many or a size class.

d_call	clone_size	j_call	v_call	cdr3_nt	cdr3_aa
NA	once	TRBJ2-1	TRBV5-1	TGCGCCAGCAGCCACCCTTCGGGGGCCCTGAAAAACAATGAGCAGTTCTTC	CASSHPSGALKNNEQFF
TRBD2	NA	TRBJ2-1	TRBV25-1	TGTGCCAGTTCAGGCGTGGGAGGGACTGGCCTTAAGCAGTTCTTC	CASSGVGGTGLKQFF
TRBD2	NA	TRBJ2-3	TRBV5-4	TGTGCCAGCAGCCGGCCGGGAGGGAGACCAGATACGCAGTATTTT	CASSRPGGRPDTQYF
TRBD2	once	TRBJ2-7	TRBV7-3	TGTGCCAGCAGCACACGGGGGGGCATCTACGAGCAGTACTTC	CASSTRGGIYEQYF
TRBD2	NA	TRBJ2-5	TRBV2	TGTGCCAGCAGTATTAGCGGGAGGTACCAAGAGACCCAGTACTTC	CASSISGRYQETQYF
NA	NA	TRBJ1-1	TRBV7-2	TGTGCCAGCAGCTTGCCGTTCGGACTGAGCGCTTTCTTT	CASSLPFGLSAFF
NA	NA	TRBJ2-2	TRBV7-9	TGTGCCAGCAGTCGGCAGGGGACCGGGGAGCTGTTTTTT	CASSRQGTGELFF
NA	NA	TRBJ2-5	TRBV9	TGTGCCAGCAGCGTAGCAGTGGGGTCAGAGACCCAGTACTTC	CASSVAVGSETQYF
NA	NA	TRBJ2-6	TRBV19	TGTGCCAGTAGTACGGGACGATGGGGGGCCAACGTCCTGACTTTC	CASSTGRWGANVLTF
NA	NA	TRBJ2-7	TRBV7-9	TGTGCCAGCAGCTTAATCCCCATACCACCAGCCAGGAACGAGCAGTACTTC	CASSLIPIPPARNEQYF
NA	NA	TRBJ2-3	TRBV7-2	TGTGCCAGCAGTAACGGACGCTGGACCGATACGCAGTATTTT	CASSNGRWTDTQYF
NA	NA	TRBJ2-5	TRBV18	TGTGCCAGCTCACCGGACACTCAAGAGACCCAGTACTTC	CASSPDTQETQYF
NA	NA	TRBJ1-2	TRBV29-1	TGCAGCGTGTCCCTGGTGGTAGCTACTGACTATGGCTACACCTTC	CSVSLVVATDYGYTF
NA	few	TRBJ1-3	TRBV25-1	TGTGCCAGCAGTGACGCTGGTAGAGGAGACTCTGGAAACACCATATATTTT	CASSDAGRGDSGNTIYF
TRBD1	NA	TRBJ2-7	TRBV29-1	TGCAGCGCCGAAACAGACAGGGGGTTAAAATACGAGCAGTACTTC	CSAETDRGLKYEQYF
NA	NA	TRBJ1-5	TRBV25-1	TGTGCCAGCAGTGATCAGGGGATCCAGCCCCAGCATTTT	CASSDQGIQPQHF
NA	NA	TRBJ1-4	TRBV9	TGTGCCAGCAGCGTAGGGAGGGGTGAAAAACTGTTTTTT	CASSVGRGEKLFF
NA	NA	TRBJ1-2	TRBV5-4	TGTGCCAGCAGCTTGGATCTGGGGTTCAGTGGCTACACCTTC	CASSLDLGFSGYTF
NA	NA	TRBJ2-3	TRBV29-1	TGCAGCGTTCAGCTTTGGGACACAGTCCTTAGCACAGATACGCAGTATTTT	CSVQLWDTVLSTDTQYF
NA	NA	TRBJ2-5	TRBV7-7	TGTGCCAGCAGCTTATGGGGCAGTCAAGAGACCCAGTACTTC	CASSLWGSQETQYF
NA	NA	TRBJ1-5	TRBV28	TGTGCCAGCCGCTCGACATTCCCTAGCAATCAGCCCCAGCATTTT	CASRSTFPSNQPQHF
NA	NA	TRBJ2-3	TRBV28	TGTGCCAGCAGGGATTACAGAACCACAGATACGCAGTATTTT	CASRDYRTTDTQYF
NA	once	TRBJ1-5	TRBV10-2	TGCGCCAGCAGTGATCGCAGGGCTGGGAATCAGCCCCAGCATTTT	CASSDRRAGNQPQHF
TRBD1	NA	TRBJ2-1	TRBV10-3	TGTGCCATCACCGGGGACAGAGACAATGAGCAGTTCTTC	CAITGDRDNEQFF
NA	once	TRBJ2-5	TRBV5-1	TGCGCCAGCAGCTTCGCGGTCCAAGAGACCCAGTACTTC	CASSFAVQETQYF
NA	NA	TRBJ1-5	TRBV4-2	TGTGCCAGCAGCCAAGATCGGGGTAGTTTGAGCAATCAGCCCCAGCATTTT	CASSQDRGSLSNQPQHF
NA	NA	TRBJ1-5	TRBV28	TGTGCCAGCAGTCTCACCAATCAGCCCCAGCATTTT	CASSLTNQPQHF
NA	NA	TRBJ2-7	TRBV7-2	TGTGCCAGCAGCCCTGTAAGGGCACGGTCCTACGAGCAGTACTTC	CASSPVRARSYEQYF